The present T cell receptor (beta chain) was sequenced within a study of cytomegalovirus exposure and HLA in healthy donors. In this sample, this clone turned up a few times. Its antigen is not identified. The PCR employed 60 Vbeta primers together with 13 Jbeta primers. Profiling relied on immunoSEQ multiplex PCR, and the TCRdb table lists in-frame clones only, not all of them. The sample has about 130,000 clones, about 78% seen once. Each of the donors was a healthy bone marrow donor. V dropped 6 bases and J dropped 5 bases, with 13 bases sitting between them. This CDR3 comprises 13 residues. Germline CDR1 SGHVS, CDR2 FQNEAQ. Study-wide findings and caveats: The sole available immune exposure information was CMV serostatus. Most subjects' HLA-A and HLA-B alleles were reportedly predicted from TCR beta sequences. High specificity and sensitivity for cytomegalovirus status were reported for the classifier.

The receptor was derived from a human donor in good health. The sequencing sample was made of PBMCs. The V gene is TRBV7-8, the J gene TRBJ1-2, with D perhaps matching TRBD1 (6 bases). The CDR3 DNA reads TGTGCCAGCAGTGAGACAGGATCGTATGGCTACACCTTC. Protein: CASSETGSYGYTF.